This T cell receptor (beta chain) was identified in a study of T-cell reconstitution after alpha-beta-depleted transplantation in children. Broader study findings: At around two months after transplant, the alpha-beta T cells were reportedly derived from several hundred expanded clones that came from non-depleted graft cells.

TCRbeta library preparation incorporated unique molecular identifiers. One entry per CDR3 protein, called by TCRdb with MiXCR from the PCR reads. The repertoire holds fewer than 550,000 distinct CDR3 sequences, with over 9.5% as singletons. Per germline, CDR1 LGHNA and CDR2 YSLEER. V gave up 8 bases and J gave up 4 bases, with 17 bases separating them. The CDR3 contains 15 residues. This clonotype was seen at least ten times. The antigen remains unidentified. V usage is TRBV4-3 and J usage is TRBJ2-2; D possibly corresponds to TRBD1 (6 bases). This receptor was taken from a child under 10 years old with inherited bone marrow failure, due to receive a stem cell transplant. Sequences were derived from PBMCs, sampled before TCRalphabeta/CD19-depleted stem cell transplant. In DNA, the CDR3 is TGCGCCAGCGCCCAACAGGGACGGAGCACCGGGGAGCTGTTTTTT. Translation gives CASAQQGRSTGELFF.